This T cell receptor beta chain stems from a study of CD8 T cells in Susac syndrome. The germline V gene has CDR1 KGHSH and CDR2 LQKENI. Trimming took 3 bases from V and 3 from J, leaving 14 bases between them. The CDR3 is 15 residues long. RNA totalling 0.5 to 1 ug underwent reverse transcription with random hexamers. TCRdb recomputed calls from the immunoSEQ multiplex PCR reads with MiXCR, one row per CDR3 protein. The repertoire holds some 200,000 distinct CDR3 sequences, roughly 90% seen once, with 0.1% to 0.15% in the top ten. This TCR derives from a human donor with multiple sclerosis. The material sequenced was CD8+ T cells from PBMCs. The chain employs TRBV18 and TRBJ1-2; the D gene is possibly TRBD1 (5 bases). The CDR3: CASSPSRAYYYGYTF. The CDR3 nucleotides are TGTGCCAGCTCACCCTCCAGGGCGTATTACTATGGCTACACCTTC.